The present entry profiles one TCR beta chain with its context. Its antigen is unknown. Per-nucleotide qualities are absent, and no much larger clonotype sits a single base away. TCRbeta CDR3 regions were amplified from genomic DNA using the immunoSEQ Assay, a bias-controlled multiplex PCR. In the source study's methods: Within the assay, amplification of reference gene primers was used to estimate how many nucleated cells each sample contained. To quantify the absolute abundance of each unique TCRbeta CDR3 rearrangement, sequence reads were collapsed and filtered. For each sample, productive Simpson clonality was calculated by taking the square root of Simpson's diversity index across productive rearrangements. The table comes from immuneACCESS by way of TCRdb, which keeps in-frame sequences with V and J called. Part of the clones is missing from these tables; in studies checked, under half for an unresolved V gene and the rest for unknown reasons. D and trimming were read from the DNA, whereas the V and J calls and clone size are those reported in that table. The sample table contains over 450,000 clones; only one count was recorded for 89% of them. The ten largest clones take up around 0.95% of the sample.

This entry is derived from a study of blood T cell repertoires in COVID-19 (dated by TCRdb to the early 2020s). For the study in its entirety: Collaborator samples came from the United States, Italy and Spain and covered acute and convalescent phases of COVID-19. The samples were drawn from two sources: the first 160 participants of the ongoing ImmuneRACE study, and 1,000 to 1,500 subjects contributed by 6 global collaborators. The material from the prospective study consisted of cDNA or gDNA derived from T cells, B-cell-depleted T cells, or PBMCs. The dataset comprised deeply sampled blood TCRbeta repertoires from subjects exposed to, actively infected with, or recovered from COVID-19. The sample metadata nearly always contained a de-identified subject ID, COVID-19 status, age in years and sex. Where HLA class I and class II types were available, the types were taken from metadata supplied by the sample provider, not from assay-based typing. The repertoires were released in a freely available public database intended as a resource for research on the immune response to SARS-CoV-2.

The CDR3 runs 12 residues from the cysteine to the phenylalanine. Only the CDR3 DNA stays, 36 bases, in frame from base 1. From V the trimming removes 5 bases and from J it removes 9 bases, while the gene matches leave 5 bases of the junction unaccounted for. At one collaborating source in Seattle, patients were enrolled during active infection and were followed longitudinally through the course of disease. Collaborating institutions collected whole blood in K2EDTA tubes following their own protocols. For TCRbeta analysis, collaborators shipped samples as frozen whole blood, isolated PBMCs, or DNA extracted from either of those sample types. Here is what the overall study found, with its caveats: How much clinical and demographic metadata was included differed by source and by participant, and the metadata was provided uncurated.

The material sequenced was peripheral blood. This clonotype originated in a man aged 18 to 29 with COVID-19, enrolled during active disease. The chain is made from TRBV12-3 or TRBV12-4 and TRBJ2-3; 7 central bases correspond to TRBD1. CDR3 sequence: CASSRTRGTQYF. The base sequence is TGTGCCAGCAGTCGGACCAGGGGGACGCAGTATTTT.